Listed below are T cell receptor beta chains from one sample, sequenced in a study of lung T cells in sarcoidosis with Löfgren's syndrome. TCRdb used MiXCR to reprocess the reads, holding one entry per CDR3 protein. The sample yields about 2,900 distinct CDR3 sequences, roughly 27% seen once. Sequencing used CD4+ T cells from bronchoalveolar lavage. Receptors originate from a human donor with sarcoidosis (Löfgren's syndrome or another form), or a control subject (not recorded which). CDR3s include the opening cysteine and the closing phenylalanine or tryptophan. D genes are given only for firm matches. Not every row has a clone size; where given, it reads once, few, many or a size class.

>TRBV2|TRBD2|large|TRBJ2-5
TGTGCCAGCAGTGAGGCGACTAGCCGAGAGACCCAGTACTTC
CASSEATSRETQYF
>TRBV20-1|TRBD1|medium-sized|TRBJ1-5
TGCAGTGCTGCGGACAGGGTTCAGCCCCAGCATTTT
CSAADRVQPQHF
>TRBV30|NA|many|TRBJ2-1
TGTGCCTGGAAAGGGGATTATGATGAGCAGTTCTTC
CAWKGDYDEQFF
>TRBV14|NA|many|TRBJ1-1
TGTGCCAGCAGCCTCACTGGAGGGAGCACTGAAGCTTTCTTT
CASSLTGGSTEAFF
>TRBV5-1|NA|many|TRBJ1-1
TGCGCCAGCAGCTTAACAACAACCGTCACTGAAGCTTTCTTT
CASSLTTTVTEAFF
>TRBV7-9|NA|medium-sized|TRBJ2-3
TGTGCCAGCAGCTTAGCGAAGTCAGGGGTTTCTGATACGCAGTATTTT
CASSLAKSGVSDTQYF
>TRBV4-1|TRBD2|medium-sized|TRBJ2-5
TGCGCCAGCAGCCCCGCTAGCGGGGGTTTCCAAGAGACCCAGTACTTC
CASSPASGGFQETQYF
>TRBV4-1|NA|medium-sized|TRBJ2-7
TGCGCCAGCAGCCAAGATATGACAGGCGAGTCCTACGAGCAGTACTTC
CASSQDMTGESYEQYF
>TRBV2|NA|medium-sized|TRBJ1-1
TGTGCCAGCAGCGTATCGTTGAGGACTGAAGCTTTCTTT
CASSVSLRTEAFF
>TRBV7-6|NA|large|TRBJ1-4
TGTGCCAGCAGCGACTTGGGCCTTGCAACTAATGAAAAACTGTTTTTT
CASSDLGLATNEKLFF
>TRBV14|NA|medium-sized|TRBJ2-1
TGTGCCAGCAGCCAAACGCGGGTTAAACCCTCCTTC
CASSQTRVKPSF
>TRBV6-1|NA|medium-sized|TRBJ2-1
TGTGCCAGCAGTCCTGGGGATGAGCAGTTCTTC
CASSPGDEQFF
>TRBV19|NA|medium-sized|TRBJ1-2
TGTGCCACGAATCCAGTTAGGGGCGGCTCCTTCGCCTATGGCTACACCTTC
CATNPVRGGSFAYGYTF
>TRBV19|NA|medium-sized|TRBJ1-2
TGTGCCAGTAGTTCGAGAAACTATGGCTACACCTTC
CASSSRNYGYTF
>TRBV7-3|TRBD2|once|TRBJ2-1
TGTGCCAGCAACCTAGCGGGGAGGAGCCCCTACAATGAGCAGTTCTTC
CASNLAGRSPYNEQFF
>TRBV15|TRBD1|NA|TRBJ2-7
TGTGCCGCCAGCAGGGGACAGGCGCCCTCCTACGGGCAGTACTTC
CAASRGQAPSYGQYF
>TRBV5-5|NA|few|TRBJ2-7
TGTGCCAGCAGCTGGGACTGGACCTACGAGCAGTACTTC
CASSWDWTYEQYF
>TRBV3-1|TRBD1|NA|TRBJ2-7
TGTGCCAGCAGCCAAGATCTCATAGGGGGCATAAACGAGCAGTACTTC
CASSQDLIGGINEQYF
>TRBV30|TRBD1|NA|TRBJ1-6
TGTGCCTGGAGTGTACGGGGGACAGTCACCTCACCCCTCCACTTT
CAWSVRGTVTSPLHF
>TRBV29-1|NA|many|TRBJ2-1
TGCAGCGTTGAAGGTCAGAGTGGCAATGAGCAGTTCTTC
CSVEGQSGNEQFF
>TRBV5-1|TRBD2|many|TRBJ2-1
TGCGCCAGCAGCTTAATGACTAGCGGGGGCAATGAGCAGTTCTTC
CASSLMTSGGNEQFF
>TRBV2|NA|NA|TRBJ1-2
TGTGCCAGCAGTGAAGGAGGGCCCTGTGGTTACACCTTC
CASSEGGPCGYTF
>TRBV2|TRBD2|NA|TRBJ2-5
TGTGCCAGCAGTGAGGCGACTAGCCGGGAGACCCAGTGCTTC
CASSEATSRETQCF
>TRBV18|NA|medium-sized|TRBJ1-1
TGTGCCAGCTCACCGGGCAGGTCGAACACTGAAGCTTTCTTT
CASSPGRSNTEAFF
>TRBV9|TRBD1|NA|TRBJ1-1
TGTGCCAGCAGCGATCAACAGGGGTGGATGAACACTGAAGCTTTCTTT
CASSDQQGWMNTEAFF
>TRBV3-1|TRBD2|medium-sized|TRBJ2-1
TGTGCCAGCAGCTCTCTAGCGGGGGAGACCGATGAGCAGTTCTTC
CASSSLAGETDEQFF
>TRBV7-2|TRBD2|large|TRBJ2-5
TGTGCCAGCAGCTTAAAGACCGGGACTAGCGAAGAGACCCAGTACTTC
CASSLKTGTSEETQYF
>TRBV6-1|TRBD1|large|TRBJ2-7
TGTGCCAGCTTTGGGACAGGGTTCTACGAGCAGTACTTC
CASFGTGFYEQYF
>TRBV11-2|NA|NA|TRBJ2-1
TGTGCCAGCAGCTTAGACTCACTAATCTACAATGAGCAGTTCTTC
CASSLDSLIYNEQFF
>TRBV7-9|TRBD2|medium-sized|TRBJ2-3
TGTGCCAGCAGCTTATATGAGGGCGGGAGTACAGATACGCAGTATTTT
CASSLYEGGSTDTQYF
>TRBV4-1|NA|once|TRBJ1-3
TGCGCCAGCAGCCAGGATAACTTGGGGCGGGACATCATATATTTT
CASSQDNLGRDIIYF
>TRBV3-1|NA|NA|TRBJ2-1
TGTGCCAGCAGCTCCCTAACGGAGTCCTACAATAAGCAGTTCTTC
CASSSLTESYNKQFF
>TRBV3-1|TRBD2|NA|TRBJ2-7
TGTGCCAGCAGCCCGACTTGGACGGGGGGTGCCTACGAGCAGTACTTC
CASSPTWTGGAYEQYF
>TRBV5-1|NA|medium-sized|TRBJ2-7
TGCGCCAGCACAGACTACTACGAGCAGTACTTC
CASTDYYEQYF
>TRBV20-1|NA|many|TRBJ1-1
TGCATTGCCGGGGGGAACACTGAAGCTTTCTTT
CIAGGNTEAFF
>TRBV4-3|NA|medium-sized|TRBJ1-3
TGCGCCAGCAGCCAAGATAGGGGGGCCCTCTCTGGAAACACCATATATTTT
CASSQDRGALSGNTIYF
>TRBV30|NA|few|TRBJ1-5
TGTGCCTGGAGTGTAGACGGGCGGGAGCCCCAGCATTTT
CAWSVDGREPQHF
>TRBV27|TRBD1|NA|TRBJ2-7
TGTGCCAGCAGTTTCCGGGACAGGGCCTACGGGCAGTGCTTC
CASSFRDRAYGQCF
>TRBV15|NA|medium-sized|TRBJ2-3
TGTGCCACCAGCAGGGAACAGGGAGTGGATACGCAGTATTTT
CATSREQGVDTQYF
>TRBV6-1|NA|medium-sized|TRBJ1-1
TGTGCCAGCATGAAACGGACAGTGAACACTGAAGCTTTCTTT
CASMKRTVNTEAFF
>TRBV6-2/TRBV6-3|NA|NA|TRBJ2-5
TGCGCCAGCAGTCTCGTCGAGGGAGAGACCCAGTACTTC
CASSLVEGETQYF
>TRBV5-1|NA|NA|TRBJ2-7
TGCGCCAGCAACTTCGGCAGGGTGAGCTCCTACGAGCAGTACTTC
CASNFGRVSSYEQYF
>TRBV19|NA|many|TRBJ2-2
TGTGCCAGTAGTGAACAGAACACCGGGGAGCTGTTTTTT
CASSEQNTGELFF
>TRBV20-1|TRBD1|NA|TRBJ2-7
TGCAGTGCCATAGGGACAGCCGACGAGCAGTACTTC
CSAIGTADEQYF
>TRBV3-1|NA|many|TRBJ2-5
TGTGCCAGCAGCCAAGTTCCCCATGGAAAGACCCAGTACTTC
CASSQVPHGKTQYF
>TRBV3-1|NA|NA|TRBJ2-7
TGTGCCAGCAGCCAATCGTCCCGCGAGCATTACTTC
CASSQSSREHYF
>TRBV29-1|TRBD2|few|TRBJ2-3
TGCAGCGTTGCCCGGACTAGCGTAAATTCAGATACGCAGTATTTT
CSVARTSVNSDTQYF
>TRBV29-1|NA|few|TRBJ2-1
TGCAGCGTTGGACCAGACAGGCCCCTAGGGGAGCAGTTCTTC
CSVGPDRPLGEQFF
>TRBV24-1|NA|medium-sized|TRBJ1-1
TGTGCCACCAGTGTAGGCCCGTTTACTGAAGCTTTCTTT
CATSVGPFTEAFF
>TRBV9|NA|NA|TRBJ2-3
TGTGCCAGCAGCGTAGACAGGTTGAGTGGGGATACGCAGTATTTT
CASSVDRLSGDTQYF
>TRBV3-1|NA|NA|TRBJ2-7
TGTGCCAGCAGCGCACGGCGCCTAACCTACGAGCAGTACTTC
CASSARRLTYEQYF